These 21 T cell receptor beta chains originate from one sample sequenced in a study of CD8 T cells in ankylosing spondylitis. MiXCR, applied by TCRdb to the 5' RACE reads, yields one record per CDR3 protein. Altogether 200,000 to 300,000 distinct CDR3 sequences are present, around 11% being singletons, with the ten largest covering under 8%. Sample: blood, either unsorted or a sorted T cell fraction (not recorded which). The receptors originated from a male donor with ankylosing spondylitis or in good health (not recorded which).

This clonotype was found many times. V gene TRBV28 combines with J gene TRBJ2-1; 7 bases map to TRBD2. The CDR3 is 13 residues long. CDR1 MDHEN and CDR2 SYDVKM come from the germline V gene. The J segment lost 6 bases and the V segment lost 5 bases, leaving 4 bases of the junction unmatched. In nucleotides, the CDR3 is TGTGCCAGCAGTCGCGGGAGTCGCAATGAGCAGTTCTTC. Encoded protein: CASSRGSRNEQFF.

This clonotype was counted many times. The rearrangement uses TRBV10-3 and TRBJ2-7, with 9 nucleotides matching TRBD1. The CDR3 loop spans 17 amino acids. Losses at the gene ends were 1 base for V and 2 bases for J; bases not matched to a gene: 9. From germline, CDR1 is ENHRY and CDR2 SYGVKD. The CDR3 loop is CAISELVGQGATYEQYF. Here the CDR3 DNA reads TGTGCCATCAGTGAGTTAGTGGGACAGGGCGCTACCTACGAGCAGTACTTC.

At least ten counts were recorded for this clonotype. The chain links TRBV12-3 or TRBV12-4 to TRBJ1-1, with D unresolved. The CDR3 runs 12 residues. V lost 5 bases and J lost 7, with 11 bases in between. The CDR3 region has the DNA TGTGCCAGCAGTGCCCAGGTCAGTGAAGCTTTCTTT. This codes for CASSAQVSEAFF.

This clonotype was counted a few times. The rearrangement joins TRBV15 to TRBJ2-2, with TRBD1 as a possible D gene (6 bases). The germline CDR1 and CDR2 sequences are LNHNV and YYDKDF (reference sequence). The CDR3 consists of 15 residues. Trimming took 4 bases from V and 5 from J, leaving 14 bases between them. CDR3 DNA: TGTGCCACCAGCATAAGTCAGGGGTGGACCGGGGAGCTGTTTTTT. Translation: CATSISQGWTGELFF.

V usage is TRBV11-2 and J usage is TRBJ2-1; 10 bases align to TRBD1. Germline V CDR1 and CDR2: SGHAT, FQNNGV. This CDR3 region has 18 residues. V gave up 4 bases and J gave up 0 bases; unmatched junction bases: 9. The CDR3 DNA reads as TGTGCCAGCAGCTACCGGGACAGGGGTTATAGCTCCTACAATGAGCAGTTCTTC. This encodes CASSYRDRGYSSYNEQFF.

With respect to this clonotype: This may come from a read error, since a much larger clone is one base off. V gene TRBV24-1 combines with J gene TRBJ2-2; D is undetermined. CDR3 size: 12 residues. Trimming shortened V by 4 bases and J by 3 bases, and 2 bases separated the two germline ends. Germline V gene lookup returns CDR1 KGHDR and CDR2 SFDVKD. CDR3 sequence (DNA): TGTGCCACCAGTGAAGACACCGGGGAGCTGTTTTTT. Residues: CATSEDTGELFF.

This clonotype showed up many times. V gene TRBV28 combines with J gene TRBJ2-1; maybe TRBD2 (5 bases). The CDR3 runs 17 residues. In germline, CDR1 is MDHEN, CDR2 SYDVKM. Trimming stripped 6 bases from V and 5 bases from J, with 23 bases between. The CDR3 sequence: CASRLVAGGYFNNEQFF. For the CDR3, the DNA is TGTGCCAGCAGACTAGTAGCAGGAGGATATTTTAACAATGAGCAGTTCTTC.

In its sample, this clonotype was seen many times. The chain joins TRBV20-1 to TRBJ2-7, with D possibly being TRBD1 (7 bases). The CDR3 covers 12 residues. CDR1 and CDR2 (germline): DFQATT, SNEGSKA (reference sequence). Deletions cut 7 bases from V and 4 bases from J, with 14 bases between. CDR3 bases: TGCAGTGGCTACAGGGGACTGTACGAGCAGTACTTC. Residues: CSGYRGLYEQYF.

This clonotype was counted between two and nine times. J is TRBJ2-7 and V is TRBV29-1; either TRBD1 or TRBD2 may supply D (5 bases each). The CDR3 has 12 amino acids. The V gene lost 7 bases and the J gene lost 5 bases, with 15 bases spanning the gap. In germline, CDR1 is SQVTM, CDR2 ANQGSEA. The CDR3, as DNA: TGCAGCGCTACGAGGGGCATCGACGAGCAGTACTTC. This sequence encodes CSATRGIDEQYF.

The chain has TRBV27 and TRBJ2-1, with D possibly being TRBD2 (6 bases). Trimming cost V 8 bases and J 1 base, with 12 bases left between them. CDR1 and CDR2 (germline): MNHEY, SMNVEV (reference sequence). The CDR3 spans 14 residues. The CDR3 DNA sequence: TGTGCCAGCGCAGTTGGGGGGTCCTACAATGAGCAGTTCTTC. Its translation: CASAVGGSYNEQFF.

This clonotype was counted between two and nine times. V usage is TRBV12-3 or TRBV12-4 and J usage is TRBJ2-2, with D possibly being TRBD1 (6 bases). Trimming took off 5 bases at V and 6 bases at J, with 13 bases between the two ends. This CDR3 region has 14 residues. The CDR3 nucleotides are TGTGCCAGCAGTCTACAGGGAAAGGCCGGGGAGCTGTTTTTT. Amino acid sequence: CASSLQGKAGELFF.

In DNA form, the CDR3 reads TGTGCCAGCGCCGCTGTACGGGACAGTTCGTCTACAGATACGCAGTATTTT. This gives the protein CASAAVRDSSSTDTQYF. V usage is TRBV6-4 and J usage is TRBJ2-3, with 7 bases that match TRBD1. CDR1 is MRHNA and CDR2 is SNTAGT in the germline V gene. The CDR3 length is 17 residues. V lost 8 bases and J lost 3; bases outside the gene matches: 17.

CDR3 nucleotide sequence: TGTGCTAGTGGTTTACAAACAGGGGGCGCTGGGGCCAACGTCCTGACTTTC. The encoded protein is CASGLQTGGAGANVLTF. V gene TRBV12-5 combines with J gene TRBJ2-6, with 9 bases matching TRBD1. V trimming: 3 bases; J trimming: 2 bases; junction bases outside the gene matches: 5. The CDR3 runs to 17 residues. Per the germline V gene, CDR1 is LGHNT and CDR2 is FRNRAP.

This clonotype occurred many times. This rearrangement joins TRBV24-1 to TRBJ2-1; 9 nucleotides align to TRBD2. Trimming at V came to 4 bases and at J to 8 bases, leaving 2 bases not matched to a gene. Germline assignment: CDR1 KGHDR and CDR2 SFDVKD. The CDR3 is 13 residues long. The CDR3 region has the DNA TGTGCCACCAGTGAGGCGGGAGGGTATGAGCAGTTCTTC. Amino acids: CATSEAGGYEQFF.

V and J are TRBV20-1 and TRBJ2-1, with 8 bases matching TRBD2. Germline CDR1 is DFQATT and CDR2 is SNEGSKA (reference sequence). The J segment lost 6 bases and the V segment lost 1 base, leaving 2 bases of the junction unmatched. This CDR3 has 13 residues. The CDR3, as DNA: TGCAGTGCTAGAGCGGGAGGGCGCAATGAGCAGTTCTTC. Translated: CSARAGGRNEQFF.

The chain combines TRBV2 with TRBJ2-2; unclear D gene. This CDR3 contains 14 residues. V dropped 2 bases and J dropped 2 bases, with 6 bases sitting between them. The germline CDR1 and CDR2 sequences are SNHLY and FYNNEI. In nucleotides, the CDR3 is TGTGCCAGCAGTGAAAACGGTAACACCGGGGAGCTGTTTTTT. As protein: CASSENGNTGELFF. Variable domain in full (rest from reference TRBV2 and TRBJ2-2): EPEVTQTPSHQVTQMGQEVILRCVPISNHLYFYWYRQILGQKVEFLVSFYNNEISEKSEIFDDQFSVERPDGSNFTLKIRSTKLEDSAMYFCASSENGNTGELFFGEGSRLTVL.

Many counts were recorded for this clonotype. This chain joins TRBV5-1 and TRBJ1-1; no clear D gene. The ends were cut back, 0 bases at V and 1 base at J, with 13 bases in the middle. CDR1 SGHRS and CDR2 YFSETQ come from the germline V gene. The length of the CDR3 is 16 residues. CDR3 sequence reads: CASSLALSPWNTEAFF. In nucleotides, the CDR3 is TGCGCCAGCAGCTTGGCCCTGAGCCCATGGAACACTGAAGCTTTCTTT.

This clonotype was detected many times. This chain connects TRBV5-6 to TRBJ2-7; 11 bases are shared with TRBD1. J lost 6 bases, V lost 0 bases, and 8 bases had no gene match. Per germline, CDR1 SGHDT and CDR2 YYEEEE. The CDR3 sequence is 16 residues long. The DNA of the CDR3 is TGTGCCAGCAGCTTGGCGGGGAGGACAGGGGGCAGCGAGCAGTACTTC. This encodes CASSLAGRTGGSEQYF.

This clonotype has ten or more counts. The CDR3 DNA follows: TGTGCCAGCTGCAATCAAGCCGGGACGGCTAGCACAGATACGCAGTATTTT. Translating it yields CASCNQAGTASTDTQYF. The chain uses TRBV6-1 and TRBJ2-3, with D possibly being TRBD1 or TRBD2 (5 bases each). Trimming removed 8 bases from V and 0 bases from J, with 21 bases in between. Germline V gives CDR1 MNHNS, CDR2 SASEGT. This CDR3 region has 17 residues.

This clonotype came up many times. For the CDR3, the DNA is TGTGCCAGCAGTTTAATGGCTAGCGGATTGACAACCTACGAGCAGTACTTC. Amino acid sequence: CASSLMASGLTTYEQYF. The gene calls are TRBV12-3 or TRBV12-4 and TRBJ2-7, with 7 bases that match TRBD2. CDR3 length equals 17 residues. The junction had 12 bases not matched to a gene; V was cut back by 2 bases and J by 2 bases.

This chain joins TRBV5-1 and TRBJ1-1; no firm D call. Trimming left V 4 bases short and J 4 bases short, with 17 bases between. The CDR3 is 15 residues long. Germline assignment: CDR1 SGHRS and CDR2 YFSETQ. For the CDR3, the DNA is TGCGCCAGCAGCCCCCTCCGAGTGGGATCCACTGAAGCTTTCTTT. Its protein product is CASSPLRVGSTEAFF.